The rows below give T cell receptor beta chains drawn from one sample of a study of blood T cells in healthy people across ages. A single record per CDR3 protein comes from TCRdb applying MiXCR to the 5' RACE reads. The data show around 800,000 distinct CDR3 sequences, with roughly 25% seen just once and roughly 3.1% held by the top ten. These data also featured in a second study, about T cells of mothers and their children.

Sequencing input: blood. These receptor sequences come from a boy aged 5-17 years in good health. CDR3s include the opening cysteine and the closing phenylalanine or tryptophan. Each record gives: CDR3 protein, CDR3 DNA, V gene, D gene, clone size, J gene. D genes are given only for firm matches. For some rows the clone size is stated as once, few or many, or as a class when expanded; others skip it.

CAGGLLLRDRVELNQAFF | TGTGCTGGTGGTTTGCTTCTCCGGGACAGGGTTGAACTAAATCAAGCTTTCTTT | TRBV12-5 | TRBD1 | NA | TRBJ1-1
CASSYSITNEQFF | TGTGCCAGCAGTTACTCGATCACCAATGAGCAGTTCTTC | TRBV6-6 | NA | NA | TRBJ2-1
CASSLMASGGPYNEQFF | TGCGCCAGCAGCTTGATGGCTAGCGGGGGTCCGTACAATGAGCAGTTCTTC | TRBV5-1 | TRBD2 | few | TRBJ2-1
CASSPTSGALETQYF | TGTGCCAGCAGCCCGACTAGCGGGGCTTTGGAGACCCAGTACTTC | TRBV7-3 | TRBD2 | NA | TRBJ2-5
CASRPTGGQETQYF | TGTGCCAGCAGACCCACAGGGGGCCAAGAGACCCAGTACTTC | TRBV28 | TRBD1 | few | TRBJ2-5
CASSSPMGAFRDRHKPETQYF | TGTGCCAGCAGTTCCCCTATGGGGGCTTTCCGGGACAGGCACAAACCAGAGACCCAGTACTTC | TRBV6-5 | TRBD1 | NA | TRBJ2-5
CASRGGQGGGQPQHF | TGTGCCAGCAGGGGGGGACAGGGAGGCGGTCAGCCCCAGCATTTT | TRBV12-3/TRBV12-4 | TRBD1 | NA | TRBJ1-5
CSSTARGREQQYF | TGCAGTTCAACAGCCAGGGGACGCGAGCAGCAGTACTTC | TRBV20-1 | NA | NA | TRBJ2-5
CSVPGQAGGNEKLFF | TGCAGCGTTCCCGGACAGGCTGGGGGTAATGAAAAACTGTTTTTT | TRBV29-1 | TRBD1 | NA | TRBJ1-4
CASSHGQGEITNYGYTF | TGTGCCAGCAGTCACGGACAGGGGGAGATTACCAACTATGGCTACACCTTC | TRBV6-5 | TRBD1 | few | TRBJ1-2
CASSQGTSVHEQFF | TGTGCCAGCAGCCAGGGGACTAGCGTCCATGAGCAGTTCTTC | TRBV7-2 | TRBD2 | few | TRBJ2-1
CSATGTGYNEQFF | TGCAGTGCTACCGGGACAGGCTACAATGAGCAGTTCTTC | TRBV20-1 | TRBD1 | NA | TRBJ2-1
CASSVAGGPMYNEQFF | TGTGCCAGCAGCGTAGCTGGTGGACCGATGTACAATGAGCAGTTCTTC | TRBV9 | NA | NA | TRBJ2-1
CASSPYAGTDHYEQYF | TGCGCCAGCAGCCCCTACGCCGGGACAGACCACTACGAGCAGTACTTC | TRBV5-1 | TRBD1 | few | TRBJ2-7
CASSSLQNTEALF | TGTGCCAGCAGCTCGCTACAGAACACTGAAGCTCTCTTT | TRBV13 | NA | NA | TRBJ1-1
CASSHRNAGDTLTYEQYF | TGCGCCAGCAGCCACCGCAACGCGGGGGACACCCTTACCTACGAGCAGTACTTC | TRBV5-1 | NA | few | TRBJ2-7
CSAGDRNSGANVLTF | TGCAGTGCTGGGGACCGAAACTCTGGGGCCAACGTCCTGACTTTC | TRBV20-1 | NA | few | TRBJ2-6
CASSLAPGGTKVLGELFF | TGCGCCAGCAGCTTGGCCCCAGGGGGCACTAAAGTTTTGGGGGAGCTGTTTTTT | TRBV5-1 | TRBD1 | few | TRBJ2-2
CATSREGNGYTF | TGTGCCACCAGCAGAGAGGGAAATGGCTACACCTTC | TRBV15 | NA | few | TRBJ1-2
CASSHGSSTDTQYF | TGCGCCAGCAGCCACGGGAGTAGCACAGATACGCAGTATTTT | TRBV5-1 | NA | few | TRBJ2-3
CASSLSFQETQYF | TGTGCCAGCAGTTTATCATTCCAAGAGACCCAGTACTTC | TRBV27 | NA | few | TRBJ2-5
CASSLEAGPYNEQFF | TGTGCCAGCAGCTTAGAAGCGGGGCCCTACAATGAGCAGTTCTTC | TRBV5-1 | TRBD2 | many | TRBJ2-1
CASSPPEVETQYF | TGTGCCAGCTCACCACCGGAGGTGGAGACCCAGTACTTC | TRBV18 | NA | NA | TRBJ2-5
CASSLARQGRDEQYF | TGCGCCAGCAGCTTGGCAAGACAGGGTCGGGACGAGCAGTACTTC | TRBV5-1 | TRBD1 | NA | TRBJ2-7
CASSLATGSEETQYF | TGTGCCAGCAGCTTAGCCACTGGGAGCGAAGAGACCCAGTACTTC | TRBV7-9 | NA | few | TRBJ2-5
CASNNRVYEQYF | TGTGCCAGCAACAACAGGGTCTACGAGCAGTACTTC | TRBV2 | NA | few | TRBJ2-7
CASSQVERGRGFF | TGTGCCAGCAGCCAAGTGGAGCGGGGCAGGGGGTTCTTC | TRBV7-9 | NA | NA | TRBJ2-5
CASSGGQEATNEKLFF | TGCGCCAGCAGCGGGGGACAGGAGGCAACTAATGAAAAACTGTTTTTT | TRBV5-1 | TRBD1 | NA | TRBJ1-4
CATSEGANVLTF | TGTGCCACCTCTGAGGGGGCCAACGTCCTGACTTTC | TRBV10-3 | NA | few | TRBJ2-6
CASSLEGSGRAKNIQYF | TGCGCCAGCAGCTTGGAGGGTAGCGGGAGAGCCAAAAACATTCAGTACTTC | TRBV5-1 | TRBD2 | NA | TRBJ2-4
CASSLWGGPDVTQYF | TGTGCCAGCAGCTTATGGGGGGGCCCGGACGTGACCCAGTACTTC | TRBV7-2 | NA | few | TRBJ2-5
CASSYPGWGVKANEKLFF | TGTGCCAGCAGTTACCCAGGATGGGGGGTTAAGGCTAATGAAAAACTGTTTTTT | TRBV6-5 | NA | NA | TRBJ1-4
CASSNTGYYGYTF | TGTGCCAGCAGCAACACAGGGTACTATGGCTACACCTTC | TRBV12-3/TRBV12-4 | NA | NA | TRBJ1-2
CASIKRGASYEQYF | TGTGCCAGCATCAAACGTGGGGCCTCCTACGAGCAGTACTTC | TRBV28 | NA | few | TRBJ2-7
CACQRKNEKLFF | TGTGCCTGTCAGAGAAAGAATGAAAAACTGTTTTTT | TRBV19 | NA | few | TRBJ1-4
CASQPGWSYNEQFF | TGTGCCAGCCAGCCGGGGTGGTCCTACAATGAGCAGTTCTTC | TRBV2 | NA | NA | TRBJ2-1
CASSLSGPTYEQCF | TGTGCCAGCAGCCTTTCGGGCCCGACCTACGAGCAGTGCTTC | TRBV3-1 | NA | NA | TRBJ2-7
CASSPKRGGDTDTQYF | TGTGCCAGCAGTCCCAAACGGGGGGGGGACACAGATACGCAGTATTTT | TRBV27 | TRBD2 | NA | TRBJ2-3
CSARDPRTGQNEQYF | TGCAGTGCTAGAGACCCGAGGACAGGGCAGAACGAGCAGTACTTC | TRBV20-1 | TRBD1 | NA | TRBJ2-7
CATSRDLAGIYNEQFF | TGTGCCACCAGCAGAGATCTAGCGGGGATATACAATGAGCAGTTCTTC | TRBV15 | TRBD2 | NA | TRBJ2-1
CASSQVGTKEVF | TGTGCCAGCAGCCAAGTTGGGACTAAGGAGGTCTTC | TRBV3-1 | TRBD2 | NA | TRBJ2-5
CASSLGGAQYF | TGTGCCAGCAGTTTGGGGGGGGCCCAGTACTTC | TRBV28 | TRBD2 | many | TRBJ2-5
CASSERLAGVETQYF | TGTGCCAGCAGTGAACGACTAGCGGGGGTAGAGACCCAGTACTTC | TRBV25-1 | TRBD2 | NA | TRBJ2-5
CASRGDGPSGQYF | TGTGCCAGCAGGGGCGACGGACCAAGCGGGCAGTACTTC | TRBV2 | NA | NA | TRBJ2-7
CASSLLAGGHNEQFF | TGTGCCAGCAGTTTACTGGCGGGGGGACACAATGAGCAGTTCTTC | TRBV28 | TRBD2 | many | TRBJ2-1
CASSSPLAGRFF | TGTGCCAGCAGCTCCCCCCTAGCGGGGCGGTTCTTC | TRBV12-3/TRBV12-4 | TRBD2 | few | TRBJ2-7
CSARATYNEQFF | TGCAGTGCTAGAGCCACCTACAATGAGCAGTTCTTC | TRBV20-1 | NA | NA | TRBJ2-1
CASSLGGQGAYQPQHF | TGTGCCAGCAGTTTGGGGGGACAGGGGGCTTATCAGCCCCAGCATTTT | TRBV12-3/TRBV12-4 | TRBD1 | few | TRBJ1-5
CASSRLRGETQYF | TGCGCCAGCAGCCGCCTCAGGGGAGAGACCCAGTACTTC | TRBV4-1 | NA | NA | TRBJ2-5